This TCR beta chain came from a study of human T cells and chemical hapten exposure. About the research overall: The patients, most of them female, presented with alopecia areata, totalis or universalis.

This clonotype was counted at least ten times. Its matching antigen is unknown. TCRdb analysed the RACE reads with MiXCR anew, one entry per CDR3 protein. The top ten clones hold 2% to 3% of a sample with over 300,000 distinct CDR3 sequences, roughly 5% of them seen once. General study findings and limits: Controls had significantly fewer large CDR3 similarity clusters than were formed by expanded TCRs. As patch test score rose, PT1 expanded TCR counts tended to rise as well.

Time point given: pre-sensitization, week 0. Specified treatment: therapeutic diphenylcyclopropenone sensitization with weekly scalp DPC. Phlebotomy was performed prior to application of every patch test. The CDR3 extends over 16 amino acids. Germline trimming cut 2 bases from V and 2 bases from J; bases unmatched to any gene: 7. CDR1 and CDR2 from the germline V gene are SGHNT and YYREEE (reference sequence). This sequence joins TRBV5-4 and TRBJ2-3; 8 nucleotides align to TRBD1. This receptor was taken from a woman aged 45-59 years with alopecia areata. Some clones in this sample may be carry-over from other donors' samples. Sequenced here: whole blood, sampled in connection with sensitization to the hapten diphenylcyclopropenone (DPC). CDR3 DNA sequence: TGTGCCAGCAGCTTTCTCGCGGGACAGGCCACAGATACGCAGTATTTT. Residues: CASSFLAGQATDTQYF. Looking up the rest from reference TRBV5-4 and TRBJ2-3 gives the full variable domain: ETGVTQSPTHLIKTRGQQVTLRCSSQSGHNTVSWYQQALGQGPQFIFQYYREEENGRGNFPPRFSGLQFPNYSSELNVNALELDDSALYLCASSFLAGQATDTQYFGPGTRLTVL.